This T cell receptor (beta chain) was captured by sequencing in a study of OX40 agonist ivuxolimab in advanced cancers. J gave up 11 bases and V 0 bases, and 12 bases lay outside the gene matches. The CDR3 covers 15 residues. The germline V gene has CDR1 LGHNA and CDR2 YSLEER. The data were produced by immunoSEQ multiplex PCR, yet TCRdb's version contains in-frame clones alone and is incomplete. In the table there are some 42,000 clones, about 81% of which are singletons. This chain links TRBV4-3 with TRBJ1-2; 7 bases are a match to TRBD1. This sequence was found in an adult with an advanced solid tumor such as melanoma, head and neck, liver or kidney cancer. This specimen was CD4+ or CD8+ T cells sorted from blood, taken in a trial of the OX40 agonist ivuxolimab. DNA for the CDR3: TGCGCCAGCAGCCAAGATCATAGGACAGGAGGAGGTTACACCTTC. Its translation is CASSQDHRTGGGYTF.